Listed below are T cell receptor beta chains from one sample, sequenced in a study of cytomegalovirus exposure and HLA in healthy donors. Libraries were prepared by immunoSEQ multiplex PCR; TCRdb keeps only in-frame clonotypes and omits some of them. With about 48,000 clones in the sample, the ten largest clones hold about 6.1%. The sequencing input was PBMCs. These receptors were taken from a male donor in good health and CMV-seropositive. Both conserved end residues are part of each CDR3. Each record gives: J gene, CDR3 length, D gene, V gene, CDR3 protein, CDR3 DNA. A D gene is named only where the DNA matches it firmly.

j_call: TRBJ2-1
cdr3_length: 15
d_call: TRBD2
v_call: TRBV4-3
cdr3_aa: CASSQEGLASNEQFF
cdr3_nt: TGCGCCAGCAGCCAAGAGGGACTAGCCAGCAATGAGCAGTTCTTC

j_call: TRBJ2-7
cdr3_length: 14
d_call: TRBD2
v_call: TRBV28
cdr3_aa: CASSLRGGSYEQYF
cdr3_nt: TGTGCCAGCAGCCTTCGGGGGGGTTCTTACGAGCAGTACTTC

j_call: TRBJ2-1
cdr3_length: 16
d_call: TRBD2
v_call: TRBV7-3
cdr3_aa: CASSPWAGGPGNEQFF
cdr3_nt: TGTGCCAGCAGCCCCTGGGCGGGGGGCCCCGGCAATGAGCAGTTCTTC

j_call: TRBJ2-1
cdr3_length: 15
d_call: TRBD1
v_call: TRBV7-9
cdr3_aa: CASSTGTGGYNEQFF
cdr3_nt: TGTGCCAGCAGCACCGGGACAGGGGGCTACAATGAGCAGTTCTTC

j_call: TRBJ2-7
cdr3_length: 10
d_call: TRBD2
v_call: TRBV6-5
cdr3_aa: CASRPRDYFF
cdr3_nt: TGTGCCAGCAGACCCCGGGACTATTTCTTC

j_call: TRBJ2-5
cdr3_length: 15
d_call: TRBD1
v_call: TRBV7-6
cdr3_aa: CASTQTRGRLETQYF
cdr3_nt: TGTGCCAGCACCCAAACGAGGGGGCGCCTAGAGACCCAGTACTTC

j_call: TRBJ2-7
cdr3_length: 11
d_call: -
v_call: TRBV30
cdr3_aa: CAWRAYYEQYF
cdr3_nt: TGTGCCTGGAGGGCCTACTACGAGCAGTACTTC

j_call: TRBJ2-7
cdr3_length: 12
d_call: -
v_call: TRBV6-5
cdr3_aa: CASGGAAYEQYF
cdr3_nt: TGTGCCAGCGGAGGGGCGGCCTACGAGCAGTACTTC

j_call: TRBJ1-2
cdr3_length: 13
d_call: -
v_call: TRBV7-9
cdr3_aa: CASRAGADYGYTF
cdr3_nt: TGTGCCAGCAGGGCAGGGGCCGACTATGGCTACACCTTC

j_call: TRBJ2-3
cdr3_length: 18
d_call: -
v_call: TRBV7-8
cdr3_aa: CASSLAMAGDYQGDTQYF
cdr3_nt: TGTGCCAGCAGCTTAGCGATGGCAGGGGATTACCAGGGAGATACGCAGTATTTT

j_call: TRBJ1-4
cdr3_length: 15
d_call: -
v_call: TRBV4-3
cdr3_aa: CASSQGSQANEKLFF
cdr3_nt: TGCGCCAGCAGCCAAGGAAGCCAGGCTAATGAAAAACTGTTTTTT

j_call: TRBJ2-7
cdr3_length: 17
d_call: TRBD2
v_call: TRBV10-3
cdr3_aa: CAISEISGGVRPYEQYF
cdr3_nt: TGTGCCATCAGTGAGATAAGCGGGGGGGTTCGGCCCTACGAGCAGTACTTC

j_call: TRBJ1-2
cdr3_length: 16
d_call: TRBD1
v_call: TRBV25-1
cdr3_aa: CASSDPRQGASYGYTF
cdr3_nt: TGTGCCAGCAGTGATCCCCGACAGGGGGCTAGCTATGGCTACACCTTC

j_call: TRBJ2-3
cdr3_length: 12
d_call: -
v_call: TRBV2
cdr3_aa: CASSERSDTQYF
cdr3_nt: TGTGCCAGCAGTGAACGGTCAGATACGCAGTATTTT

j_call: TRBJ1-2
cdr3_length: 15
d_call: -
v_call: TRBV6-5
cdr3_aa: CASSYSDSEGYGYTF
cdr3_nt: TGTGCCAGCAGTTACTCGGACAGCGAGGGGTATGGCTACACCTTC

j_call: TRBJ2-7
cdr3_length: 14
d_call: TRBD1
v_call: TRBV6-1
cdr3_aa: CAISPRQGNREQYF
cdr3_nt: TGTGCCATCTCCCCGCGACAGGGTAATCGCGAGCAGTACTTC

j_call: TRBJ2-5
cdr3_length: 19
d_call: TRBD2
v_call: TRBV7-2
cdr3_aa: CASSLAFPRLAGDQETQYF
cdr3_nt: TGTGCCAGCAGCTTAGCCTTTCCGAGACTAGCGGGGGACCAAGAGACCCAGTACTTC

j_call: TRBJ2-7
cdr3_length: 16
d_call: -
v_call: TRBV4-3
cdr3_aa: CASSQGYGRAYYEQYF
cdr3_nt: TGCGCCAGCAGCCAAGGATATGGCAGGGCCTACTACGAGCAGTACTTC

j_call: TRBJ1-1
cdr3_length: 14
d_call: TRBD1
v_call: TRBV5-1
cdr3_aa: CASSISEGQEGAFF
cdr3_nt: TGCGCCAGCAGCATTTCTGAGGGACAGGAGGGAGCTTTCTTT

j_call: TRBJ1-1
cdr3_length: 15
d_call: -
v_call: TRBV19
cdr3_aa: CASSSASTMNTEAFF
cdr3_nt: TGTGCCAGTAGTAGCGCGAGCACGATGAACACTGAAGCTTTCTTT

j_call: TRBJ1-2
cdr3_length: 14
d_call: -
v_call: TRBV13
cdr3_aa: CASSLETLGYGYTF
cdr3_nt: TGTGCCAGCAGCTTAGAAACGCTCGGGTATGGCTACACCTTC

j_call: TRBJ2-1
cdr3_length: 10
d_call: -
v_call: TRBV29-1
cdr3_aa: CSVEYNEQFF
cdr3_nt: TGCAGCGTAGAGTACAATGAGCAGTTCTTC

j_call: TRBJ2-2
cdr3_length: 21
d_call: -
v_call: TRBV5-3
cdr3_aa: CARSLLSGPPGTPKNTGELFF
cdr3_nt: TGTGCCAGAAGCTTGTTATCTGGGCCCCCCGGGACACCAAAGAACACCGGGGAGCTGTTTTTT

j_call: TRBJ1-6
cdr3_length: 16
d_call: -
v_call: TRBV18
cdr3_aa: CASSPPGGQANSPLHF
cdr3_nt: TGTGCCAGCTCACCTCCGGGGGGCCAGGCTAATTCACCCCTCCACTTT

j_call: TRBJ1-1
cdr3_length: 13
d_call: -
v_call: TRBV4-3
cdr3_aa: CASSQYKGEDAFF
cdr3_nt: TGCGCCAGCAGCCAATATAAAGGGGAGGATGCTTTCTTT

j_call: TRBJ1-6
cdr3_length: 15
d_call: -
v_call: TRBV7-2
cdr3_aa: CASSSNQGGNSPLHF
cdr3_nt: TGTGCCAGCAGCTCCAATCAGGGAGGAAATTCACCCCTCCACTTT

j_call: TRBJ2-7
cdr3_length: 16
d_call: TRBD2
v_call: TRBV2
cdr3_aa: CASSEGLAGDLYEQYF
cdr3_nt: TGTGCCAGCAGTGAGGGACTAGCGGGGGACCTATACGAGCAGTACTTC

j_call: TRBJ2-5
cdr3_length: 16
d_call: TRBD2
v_call: TRBV9
cdr3_aa: CASSRRGGLGQETQYF
cdr3_nt: TGTGCCAGCAGCCGGCGGGGGGGCCTGGGGCAAGAGACCCAGTACTTC

j_call: TRBJ2-3
cdr3_length: 13
d_call: -
v_call: TRBV5-1
cdr3_aa: CASSLMRLDTQYF
cdr3_nt: TGCGCCAGCAGCTTGATGAGATTGGATACGCAGTATTTT

j_call: TRBJ2-2
cdr3_length: 16
d_call: TRBD2
v_call: TRBV7-2
cdr3_aa: CASSRGLAGFTGELFF
cdr3_nt: TGTGCCAGCAGCAGAGGACTAGCGGGTTTCACCGGGGAGCTGTTTTTT

j_call: TRBJ1-2
cdr3_length: 13
d_call: TRBD1
v_call: TRBV29-1
cdr3_aa: CSAHLTGGYGYTF
cdr3_nt: TGCAGCGCCCACCTGACAGGGGGATATGGCTACACCTTC

j_call: TRBJ1-4
cdr3_length: 15
d_call: -
v_call: TRBV4-3
cdr3_aa: CASSRSGGVNEKLFF
cdr3_nt: TGCGCCAGCAGCCGGTCTGGGGGCGTTAATGAAAAACTGTTTTTT

j_call: TRBJ2-7
cdr3_length: 15
d_call: TRBD1
v_call: TRBV6-1
cdr3_aa: CASSAVGTGVYEQYF
cdr3_nt: TGTGCCAGCAGTGCCGTGGGGACAGGGGTCTACGAGCAGTACTTC

j_call: TRBJ2-3
cdr3_length: 11
d_call: -
v_call: TRBV5-6
cdr3_aa: CASSHTDTQYF
cdr3_nt: TGTGCCAGCAGCCACACAGATACGCAGTATTTT

j_call: TRBJ2-3
cdr3_length: 13
d_call: -
v_call: TRBV30
cdr3_aa: CAWSRDSTDTQYF
cdr3_nt: TGTGCCTGGTCCCGGGATTCCACAGATACGCAGTATTTT

j_call: TRBJ1-2
cdr3_length: 11
d_call: -
v_call: TRBV28
cdr3_aa: CASRRVEGYTF
cdr3_nt: TGTGCCAGCAGACGCGTGGAGGGCTACACCTTC

j_call: TRBJ2-7
cdr3_length: 12
d_call: -
v_call: TRBV6-6
cdr3_aa: CASTRAGLEQYF
cdr3_nt: TGTGCCAGCACCAGGGCAGGGCTCGAGCAGTACTTC

j_call: TRBJ1-1
cdr3_length: 15
d_call: TRBD1
v_call: TRBV13
cdr3_aa: CASSLGQGVGTEAFF
cdr3_nt: TGTGCCAGCAGCTTAGGCCAGGGGGTGGGCACTGAAGCTTTCTTT

j_call: TRBJ2-7
cdr3_length: 12
d_call: -
v_call: TRBV6-6
cdr3_aa: CASSSLSYEQYF
cdr3_nt: TGTGCCAGCAGTTCCCTTTCCTACGAGCAGTACTTC

j_call: TRBJ2-3
cdr3_length: 13
d_call: -
v_call: TRBV2
cdr3_aa: CASSDYNGDTQYF
cdr3_nt: TGTGCCAGCAGTGATTATAACGGAGATACGCAGTATTTT

j_call: TRBJ2-7
cdr3_length: 13
d_call: -
v_call: TRBV30
cdr3_aa: CAWSPGHLYEQYF
cdr3_nt: TGTGCCTGGAGCCCCGGACATCTCTACGAGCAGTACTTC